These 32 T cell receptor beta chains were sequenced from one sample in a study of blood T cell repertoires in COVID-19. TCRdb's copy holds only in-frame clones and misses some; the assay was immunoSEQ multiplex PCR. The table shows about 120,000 clones, with nearly 90% occurring only once. Source material: peripheral blood. Receptors originate from a woman between 55 and 75 years old with COVID-19, enrolled during active disease.

V gene TRBV5-1 combines with J gene TRBJ2-3, with TRBD1 identical over 8 bases. Germline V gene lookup returns CDR1 SGHRS and CDR2 YFSETQ. The CDR3 has 16 residues. V was clipped by 4 bases and J by 3 bases; unmatched bases: 10. The CDR3 region has the DNA TGCGCCAGCAGCCCCGAGGACAGGGTAGGGACAGATACGCAGTATTTT. Its translation: CASSPEDRVGTDTQYF.

The chain is built from TRBV7-3 and TRBJ2-7; 8 nucleotides match TRBD1. Germline V gene data show CDR1 as SGHTA and CDR2 as FQGTGA. The CDR3 length is 13 residues. V was pared by 8 bases and J by 0 bases, with 3 bases of the junction left unmatched. For the CDR3, the DNA is TGTGCCAGCCGGGACAGGAGCTCCTACGAGCAGTACTTC. Translated: CASRDRSSYEQYF.

The V call is TRBV27, the J call TRBJ1-6; no clear D gene. Germline CDR1 reads MNHEY; CDR2 reads SMNVEV (reference sequence). The CDR3 is 13 residues long. The V end was cut by 2 bases, the J end by 6 bases, with 5 bases between. In DNA form, the CDR3 reads TGTGCCAGCAGTTTAACAGCTAATTCACCCCTCCACTTT. It is translated as CASSLTANSPLHF.

V gene TRBV4-1 combines with J gene TRBJ1-1; weak D call: TRBD1 (6 bases). V was cut by 1 base and J by 1 base, with 7 bases left in between. CDR1 is MGHRA and CDR2 is YSYEKL in the germline V gene. CDR3 length: 14 amino acids. CDR3 region: CASSQGRGNTEAFF. The DNA for the CDR3 is TGCGCCAGCAGCCAAGGCAGGGGGAACACTGAAGCTTTCTTT.

The J gene is TRBJ2-2, the V gene TRBV6-2 or TRBV6-3, with a possible D match to TRBD1 (5 bases). Trimming shortened V by 4 bases and J by 6 bases, and 12 bases separated the two germline ends. Germline CDR1 and CDR2: MNHEY and SVGEGT. CDR3 size: 14 residues. This chain's CDR3 is CASSWGGISGELFF. CDR3 DNA: TGTGCCAGCAGTTGGGGCGGCATTTCCGGGGAGCTGTTTTTT.

The chain has TRBV7-3 and TRBJ2-1; no firm D call. The CDR3 spans 13 residues. Per germline, CDR1 SGHTA and CDR2 FQGTGA. The V and J ends lost 2 bases and 3 bases respectively, with 5 bases between them. In DNA form, the CDR3 reads TGTGCCAGCAGCTTAGACATCTACAATGAGCAGTTCTTC. Its translation: CASSLDIYNEQFF.

The gene calls are TRBV11-1 and TRBJ1-6; possibly TRBD1 for D (5 bases). This CDR3 is 16 amino acids long. The germline V gene encodes CDR1 SGHAT and CDR2 FQDESV (reference sequence). The V gene lost 5 bases and the J gene lost 1 base, with 12 bases spanning the gap. CDR3 bases: TGTGCCAGCAGCCGCGGGGGTTGGTCCTATAATTCACCCCTCCACTTT. Protein product: CASSRGGWSYNSPLHF.

The V and J genes are TRBV12-5 and TRBJ2-5, with D unclear. The V gene lost 1 base and the J gene lost 7 bases, with 7 bases spanning the gap. CDR3 length: 12 amino acids. Germline V CDR1 and CDR2: LGHNT, FRNRAP. CDR3 in amino acids: CASGLGRRTQYF. CDR3 DNA: TGTGCTAGTGGTTTGGGGCGGCGGACCCAGTACTTC.

J is TRBJ2-5 and V is TRBV6-5; 11 nucleotides match TRBD1. The CDR3 contains 15 residues. Trimming took 6 bases from V and 2 from J; bases not matched to a gene: 5. Germline CDR1 MNHEY, CDR2 SVGAGI. The CDR3 DNA follows: TGTGCCAGCAGCCACCGGGACAGGGGGCAAGAGACCCAGTACTTC. Protein product: CASSHRDRGQETQYF.

The chain employs TRBV5-1 and TRBJ1-3; D is possibly TRBD1 (5 bases). Trimming removed 3 bases at V and 4 bases at J, with 14 bases between. Germline V gene sequence: CDR1 SGHRS, CDR2 YFSETQ. This CDR3 region has 15 residues. Here the CDR3 reads CASSSEAGDGNTIYF. Written as DNA, the CDR3 is TGCGCCAGCAGCTCGGAAGCGGGGGACGGAAACACCATATATTTT.

The genes are TRBV5-1 and TRBJ2-3; 9 bases match TRBD1. This CDR3 is built from 17 residues. Germline CDR1 is SGHRS and CDR2 is YFSETQ. The ends lost 4 bases at V and 4 bases at J; junction bases unmatched: 13. The CDR3 region is CASSLARDRVLADTQYF. The CDR3 DNA reads TGCGCCAGCAGCCTCGCCCGGGACAGGGTATTAGCAGATACGCAGTATTTT.

V usage is TRBV6-4 and J usage is TRBJ2-1; 7 bases map to TRBD2. The CDR3 is 14 amino acids. Trimming took 4 bases from V and 8 from J; bases not matched to a gene: 8. CDR1 MRHNA and CDR2 SNTAGT come from the germline V gene. CDR3 bases: TGTGCCAGCAGTGGGGACGGGGGGATCCATGAGCAGTTCTTC. Its protein is CASSGDGGIHEQFF.

V and J are TRBV7-2 and TRBJ2-1, with TRBD1 matching over 9 bases. The CDR3 extends over 15 amino acids. Germline V gene lookup returns CDR1 SGHTA and CDR2 FQGNSA. V shed 8 bases, J shed 3 bases, and the junction held 8 bases outside the gene matches. CDR3 DNA: TGTGCCAGCTTGGGGACAGGGATTTTCTACAATGAGCAGTTCTTC. The encoded protein is CASLGTGIFYNEQFF.

J is TRBJ2-1 and V is TRBV5-1; D is unresolved. Germline V gene sequence: CDR1 SGHRS, CDR2 YFSETQ. The CDR3 spans 14 residues. Trimming removed 1 base from V and 8 bases from J, with 13 bases in between. The CDR3 nucleotides are TGCGCCAGCAGCTTGCCTATTGGTCCCCATGAGCAGTTCTTC. It translates to CASSLPIGPHEQFF.

The chain carries TRBV7-9 and TRBJ2-5, with TRBD2 matching over 14 bases. Germline CDR1 is SEHNR and CDR2 is FQNEAQ (reference sequence). J gave up 4 bases and V 6 bases, and 4 bases lay outside the gene matches. The CDR3 runs to 15 residues. The CDR3 DNA sequence: TGTGCCAGCAGGCAGACTAGCGGGGGGGCAGAGACCCAGTACTTC. Translation: CASRQTSGGAETQYF.

The chain is built from TRBV7-2 and TRBJ2-5; 11 nucleotides align to TRBD2. V lost 0 bases to trimming and J lost 3 bases; unmatched junction nucleotides: 18. Germline V lookup: CDR1 SGHTA, CDR2 FQGNSA. CDR3 size: 21 residues. The DNA of the CDR3 is TGTGCCAGCAGCTTAGCTTCCCTAGCGGGGGGCTTCACTCCCAATGAAGAGACCCAGTACTTC. It encodes CASSLASLAGGFTPNEETQYF.

Here the CDR3 reads CSVEGQGARLNGYTF. CDR3 nucleotide sequence: TGCAGCGTTGAAGGTCAGGGGGCGCGATTAAATGGCTACACCTTC. The chain couples TRBV29-1 to TRBJ1-2, with 8 nucleotides matching TRBD1. The CDR3 contains 15 residues. Trimming at V came to 1 base and at J to 6 bases, leaving 10 bases not matched to a gene. Germline CDR1 is SQVTM and CDR2 is ANQGSEA.

The chain carries TRBV30 and TRBJ2-7, with D perhaps matching TRBD2 (6 bases). The CDR3 has 13 residues. The germline V gene has CDR1 GTSNPN and CDR2 SVGIG (reference sequence). V was clipped by 3 bases and J by 2 bases, with 11 bases between them. The CDR3 nucleotides are TGTGCCTGGAGAAGACCGGGAGCCTACGAGCAGTACTTC. It specifies CAWRRPGAYEQYF.

V is TRBV5-1 and J is TRBJ2-1; D might be TRBD1 (5 bases). Trimming stripped 4 bases from V and 0 bases from J, with 8 bases between. CDR3 size: 14 residues. The germline V gene encodes CDR1 SGHRS and CDR2 YFSETQ. The CDR3: CASSAQGSYNEQFF. CDR3 nucleotide sequence: TGCGCCAGCAGCGCCCAGGGCTCCTACAATGAGCAGTTCTTC.

The CDR3 nucleotides are TGTGCCAGCAGTGAAACAGGGGTTACCGGGGAGCTGTTTTTT. This translates into CASSETGVTGELFF. The rearrangement uses TRBV2 and TRBJ2-2, with 7 positions matching TRBD1. The CDR3 spans 14 residues. Germline trimming cut 2 bases from V and 5 bases from J; bases unmatched to any gene: 2. The V gene's germline CDR1 is SNHLY and CDR2 FYNNEI.

The chain joins TRBV7-3 to TRBJ2-2, with 8 positions matching TRBD1. This CDR3 is 16 amino acids long. J was trimmed by 3 bases and V by 1 base; bases with no gene match: 4. The germline CDR1 and CDR2 sequences are SGHTA and FQGTGA. In DNA, the CDR3 is TGTGCCAGCAGCTTAAACGCGGACAGGGACACCGGGGAGCTGTTTTTT. Translated: CASSLNADRDTGELFF. Supplemented by reference TRBV7-3 and TRBJ2-2, the full variable domain reads GAGVSQTPSNKVTEKGKYVELRCDPISGHTALYWYRQSLGQGPEFLIYFQGTGAADDSGLPNDRFFAVRPEGSVSTLKIQRTERGDSAVYLCASSLNADRDTGELFFGEGSRLTVL.

This clone came up once. This rearrangement joins TRBV10-3 to TRBJ2-2; maybe TRBD1 (6 bases). V lost 4 bases, J lost 1 base, and 16 bases lay in between. This CDR3 comprises 17 residues. Germline V gives CDR1 ENHRY, CDR2 SYGVKD. CDR3 sequence: CAISAQMDSRNTGELFF. CDR3 nucleotide sequence: TGTGCCATCAGTGCCCAGATGGACAGCAGGAACACCGGGGAGCTGTTTTTT.

J is TRBJ1-2 and V is TRBV30, with 7 bases fitting TRBD1. V shed 3 bases and J 2 bases; nucleotides not matched to a gene: 12. Per germline, CDR1 GTSNPN and CDR2 SVGIG (reference sequence). The CDR3 is made up of 16 amino acids. In DNA form, the CDR3 reads TGTGCCTGGAGGGGGGTCCCGGGACAGCGAAACTATGGCTACACCTTC. It translates to CAWRGVPGQRNYGYTF.

V and J are TRBV25-1 and TRBJ1-2; 9 bases are shared with TRBD1. CDR1 is MGHDK and CDR2 is SYGVNS in the germline V gene. Trimming took 2 bases from V and 9 from J; bases not matched to a gene: 4. The CDR3 spans 13 residues. For the CDR3, the DNA is TGTGCCAGCAGTGAAGGGACAGGGTTTCGCTACACCTTC. It specifies CASSEGTGFRYTF.

This chain joins TRBV3-1 (or the pseudogene TRBV3-2) and TRBJ2-5; the match to TRBD2 covers 7 bases. The J segment lost 5 bases and the V segment lost 4 bases, leaving 13 bases of the junction unmatched. This CDR3 is 16 amino acids long. CDR1 and CDR2 (germline): LGHDT, YNNKEL (reference sequence). The CDR3, as DNA: TGTGCCAGCAGCCTCACTAGCGATAGACGTAGGGAGACCCAGTACTTC. This gives the protein CASSLTSDRRRETQYF.

The chain has TRBV5-1 and TRBJ2-3, with 12 bases aligning to TRBD2. The CDR3 runs to 16 residues. Germline V gene lookup returns CDR1 SGHRS and CDR2 YFSETQ. With V trimmed by 2 bases and J by 3 bases, 4 bases remained unmatched. The CDR3 protein is CASSLGLAGKTDTQYF. Written as DNA, the CDR3 is TGCGCCAGCAGCTTAGGACTAGCGGGAAAAACAGATACGCAGTATTTT.

The rearrangement joins TRBV4-3 to TRBJ2-2; 14 positions match TRBD2. CDR1 and CDR2 from the germline V gene are LGHNA and YSLEER. V was clipped by 3 bases and J by 7 bases; unmatched bases: 13. The CDR3 is made up of 19 amino acids. CDR3 amino acids: CASSQGPGLAGEEDGELFF. The CDR3 DNA is TGCGCCAGCAGCCAGGGACCGGGACTAGCGGGGGAGGAGGACGGGGAGCTGTTTTTT.

Turning to this clone: A read error may produce the germline difference seen at one junction end. V gene TRBV6-2 or TRBV6-3 combines with J gene TRBJ2-1, with TRBD2 matching over 8 bases. Germline CDR1 MNHEY, CDR2 SVGEGT. This CDR3 has 11 residues. CDR3 loop: CASSVAGPPLF. The CDR3 nucleotides read TGTGCCAGCAGTGTAGCGGGACCTCCGCTCTTC.

The chain couples TRBV6-6 to TRBJ2-7, with 12 bases that match TRBD1. Germline loops: CDR1 MNHNY, CDR2 SVGAGI (reference sequence). The CDR3 sequence is 14 residues long. Losses at the gene ends were 6 bases for V and 7 bases for J; bases not matched to a gene: 7. The CDR3 spells CASSAGQGANEQYF. The CDR3 coding sequence is TGTGCCAGCAGCGCGGGACAGGGGGCTAATGAGCAGTACTTC.

In its sample, this clone was seen once. V and J are TRBV19 and TRBJ1-2; TRBD1 agrees at 10 bases. Looked up from germline, CDR1 is LNHDA and CDR2 is SQIVND (reference sequence). V trimming: 6 bases; J trimming: 7 bases; junction bases outside the gene matches: 8. The CDR3 contains 14 residues. CDR3 region: CASRDRQGATGYTF. The DNA for the CDR3 is TGTGCCAGTAGAGATCGACAGGGGGCCACTGGCTACACCTTC. Complete variable domain (other parts from reference TRBV19 and TRBJ1-2): DGGITQSPKYLFRKEGQNVTLSCEQNLNHDAMYWYRQDPGQGLRLIYYSQIVNDFQKGDIAEGYSVSREKKESFPLTVTSAQKNPTAFYLCASRDRQGATGYTFGSGTRLTVV.

The V gene is TRBV27, the J gene TRBJ2-1; 9 nucleotides align to TRBD1. The CDR3 has 16 amino acids. V gave up 0 bases and J gave up 4 bases; unmatched junction bases: 4. Germline CDR1 MNHEY, CDR2 SMNVEV (reference sequence). The CDR3 sequence is CASSLSSGQGYNEQFF. CDR3 DNA sequence: TGTGCCAGCAGTTTATCGTCGGGACAGGGTTACAATGAGCAGTTCTTC.

CDR3 region: CASSELTGQGVNGYTF. The DNA of the CDR3 is TGTGCCAGCAGTGAACTGACGGGACAGGGGGTCAATGGCTACACCTTC. This chain uses TRBV25-1 with TRBJ1-2; TRBD1 matches at 11 bases. Germline V lookup: CDR1 MGHDK, CDR2 SYGVNS. V dropped 2 bases and J dropped 6; count of bases not matched to a gene: 8. The CDR3 is 16 residues long.